A single T cell receptor (beta chain) is shown here with its context. The CDR3 length is 15 residues. The ends lost 6 bases at V and 1 base at J; junction bases unmatched: 3. Germline CDR1 reads SEHNR; CDR2 reads FQNEAQ (reference sequence). These data are taken from a study of cytomegalovirus exposure and HLA in healthy donors. 60 Vbeta and 13 Jbeta primers were used in PCR. Produced via immunoSEQ multiplex PCR; TCRdb's table is partial and in-frame only. The sample holds 140,000 to 150,000 clones. The sequence derives from a male donor in good health and CMV-seronegative. The chain combines TRBV7-9 with TRBJ1-5, with TRBD1 matching over 10 bases. Sequencing input: PBMCs. The CDR3 sequence is CASSGGQGSNQPQHF. In DNA, the CDR3 is TGTGCCAGCAGTGGGGGACAGGGGAGCAATCAGCCCCAGCATTTT.